This TCR beta chain was profiled in a study of T cells in localized non-small cell lung cancer. Produced via immunoSEQ multiplex PCR; TCRdb's table is partial and in-frame only. The sample contains around 41,000 clones, approximately 83% of which appear only once. Material: peripheral blood, obtained before any cancer treatment. The sequence derives from a man aged 40-75 years with stage I lung adenocarcinoma.

CDR3 loop: CASSSGATEAFF. CDR3 DNA: TGTGCCAGCAGTTCAGGGGCCACTGAAGCTTTCTTT. V usage is TRBV28 and J usage is TRBJ1-1; D is perhaps TRBD1 (6 bases). Germline CDR1 reads MDHEN; CDR2 reads SYDVKM. Deletions cut 4 bases from V and 4 bases from J, with 7 bases between. CDR3 length: 12 residues.